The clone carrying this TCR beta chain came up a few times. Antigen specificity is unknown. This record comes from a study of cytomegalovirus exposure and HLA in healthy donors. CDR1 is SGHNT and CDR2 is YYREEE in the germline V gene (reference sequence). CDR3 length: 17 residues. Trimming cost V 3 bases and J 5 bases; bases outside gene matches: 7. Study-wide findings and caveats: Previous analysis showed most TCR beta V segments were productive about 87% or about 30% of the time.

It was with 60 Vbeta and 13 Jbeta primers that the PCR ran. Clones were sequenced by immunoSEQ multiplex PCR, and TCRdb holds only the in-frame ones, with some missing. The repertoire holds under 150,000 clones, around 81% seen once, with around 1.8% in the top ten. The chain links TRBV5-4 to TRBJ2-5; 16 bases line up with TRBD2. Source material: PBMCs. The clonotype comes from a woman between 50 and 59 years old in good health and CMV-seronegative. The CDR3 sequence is CASSSGLAGGPGETQYF. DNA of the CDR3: TGTGCCAGCAGCTCGGGACTAGCGGGAGGGCCTGGGGAGACCCAGTACTTC.